This T cell receptor (beta chain) stems from a study of human T cells and chemical hapten exposure. Study-level information: There were weekly diphenylcyclopropenone doses to the scalp for patients throughout the roughly 24-week study.

The ends were cut back, 2 bases at V and 8 bases at J, with 7 bases in the middle. This CDR3 contains 12 residues. Germline V lookup: CDR1 MNHEY, CDR2 SVGEGT. Documented time point: pre-sensitization, week 0. The treatment here: therapeutic diphenylcyclopropenone sensitization with weekly scalp DPC. Each patch-test visit's blood sample preceded patch application. TCRdb itself ran the RACE reads through MiXCR, one entry per CDR3 protein. The table records 190,000 or so distinct CDR3 sequences, almost 30% of them present only once. The receptor was derived from a woman in her twenties or thirties with alopecia areata. Some clones in this sample may be carry-over from other donors' samples. The sequencing used whole blood, collected in connection with sensitization to the hapten diphenylcyclopropenone (DPC). The chain combines TRBV6-2 or TRBV6-3 with TRBJ2-1; D is ambiguous. CDR3 protein: CASSYLWDEQFF. The CDR3 DNA is TGTGCCAGCAGTTACCTTTGGGATGAGCAGTTCTTC.